These 30 T cell receptor beta chains came from one sample sequenced in a study of high-grade serous ovarian cancer treatment subgroups (dated by TCRdb to the early 2020s). Library preparation used the immunoSEQ multiplex PCR assay. What TCRdb holds here is the immuneACCESS table cut down to in-frame rearrangements. Part of the clones is not present; checked against another copy, under half of the missing clones reflect an unresolved V gene, and the others are unexplained. The sample table lists nearly 15,000 clones, approximately 87% of them with a count of one. The ten largest make up approximately 6.3% of the sample. Collection of tumor samples took place before definitive surgery or chemotherapy. The specimen sequenced was tumor tissue. Receptors were obtained from a human donor with high-grade serous ovarian cancer.

The chain carries TRBV10-2 and TRBJ1-1; 9 bases fit TRBD1. Germline V gene lookup returns CDR1 WSHSY and CDR2 SAAADI. This CDR3 has 12 residues. V lost 11 bases to trimming and J lost 4 bases; unmatched junction nucleotides: 5. The CDR3 is CARDRGGTEAFF. The CDR3 bases are TGCGCCCGTGACAGGGGGGGCACTGAAGCTTTCTTT.

The gene calls are TRBV7-2 and TRBJ1-2; D call uncertain. Trimming took off 5 bases at V and 1 base at J, with 8 bases between the two ends. CDR1 and CDR2 (germline): SGHTA, FQGNSA. The CDR3 is made up of 13 amino acids. This chain's CDR3 is CASSPPGNYGYTF. CDR3 sequence (DNA): TGTGCCAGCAGCCCCCCGGGTAACTATGGCTACACCTTC.

This chain connects TRBV28 to TRBJ2-1, with 9 bases fitting TRBD2. CDR3 length: 14 amino acids. V lost 8 bases, J lost 4 bases, and 6 bases stayed unmatched. Germline CDR1 MDHEN, CDR2 SYDVKM. The CDR3 region has the DNA TGTGCCAGCTTAGCGGGGGAGATTTACAATGAGCAGTTCTTC. Translated, it gives CASLAGEIYNEQFF.

The gene calls are TRBV30 and TRBJ1-4; D is possibly TRBD1 (5 bases). There are 14 residues in the CDR3. The V end lost 0 bases, the J end lost 8 bases, and 13 bases lay between the germline ends. In germline, CDR1 is GTSNPN, CDR2 SVGIG (reference sequence). The CDR3 loop reads CAWSVGQGPEKLFF. In DNA form, the CDR3 reads TGTGCCTGGAGTGTCGGGCAGGGACCCGAAAAACTGTTTTTT. Filled out from reference TRBV30 and TRBJ1-4, the complete variable domain reads SQTIHQWPATLVQPVGSPLSLECTVEGTSNPNLYWYRQAAGRGLQLLFYSVGIGQISSEVPQNLSASRPQDRQFILSSKKLLLSDSGFYLCAWSVGQGPEKLFFGSGTQLSVL.

The chain joins TRBV6-1 to TRBJ1-1; perhaps TRBD1 as D (5 bases). Germline CDR1 is MNHNS and CDR2 is SASEGT. CDR3 length: 14 residues. The V end lost 6 bases, the J end lost 0 bases, and 11 bases lay between the germline ends. The CDR3 is CASREGSLNTEAFF. CDR3 bases: TGTGCCAGCAGGGAGGGGTCCTTGAACACTGAAGCTTTCTTT.

This clone has more than one count but fewer than ten. The CDR3 region is CASSQDSGSYTGELFF. CDR3 coding DNA: TGCGCCAGCAGCCAAGATAGCGGGTCCTACACCGGGGAGCTGTTTTTT. The chain employs TRBV4-1 and TRBJ2-2; 7 nucleotides align to TRBD2. J was trimmed by 3 bases and V by 0 bases; bases with no gene match: 4. This CDR3 spans 16 amino acids. Germline assignment: CDR1 MGHRA and CDR2 YSYEKL.

The chain employs TRBV5-6 and TRBJ1-5; D unresolved. Germline V gene data show CDR1 as SGHDT and CDR2 as YYEEEE. V was shortened by 4 bases and J by 1 base, with 9 bases between the two germline ends. There are 14 residues in the CDR3. CDR3 region: CASSGGWSNQPQHF. DNA for the CDR3: TGTGCCAGCAGCGGAGGGTGGAGCAATCAGCCCCAGCATTTT.

The chain links TRBV9 to TRBJ2-2; D gene ambiguous. Germline CDR1 is SGDLS and CDR2 is YYNGEE. The CDR3 contains 16 residues. The V end was cut by 0 bases, the J end by 1 base, with 10 bases between. This chain's CDR3 is CASSVGIQVNTGELFF. Written as DNA, the CDR3 is TGTGCCAGCAGCGTAGGAATCCAGGTGAACACCGGGGAGCTGTTTTTT.

This sequence joins TRBV6-6 and TRBJ2-7; 9 positions agree with TRBD1. CDR1 is MNHNY, CDR2 SVGAGI, per germline (reference sequence). The CDR3 spans 16 residues. The junction had 11 bases not matched to a gene; V was cut back by 6 bases and J by 2 bases. The CDR3: CASRGLLGQGTYEQYF. In DNA, the CDR3 is TGTGCCAGCAGGGGACTTTTAGGACAGGGGACCTACGAGCAGTACTTC.

This chain uses TRBV11-2 with TRBJ2-7, with D possibly being TRBD1 or TRBD2 (5 bases each). The CDR3 runs to 15 residues. The V end was cut by 6 bases, the J end by 0 bases, with 15 bases between. Germline loops: CDR1 SGHAT, CDR2 FQNNGV. The CDR3 region has the DNA TGTGCCAGCAGTTGGACCGGGACGGTCTCCTACGAGCAGTACTTC. Its protein product is CASSWTGTVSYEQYF.

This chain connects TRBV2 to TRBJ2-3, with 7 nucleotides matching TRBD1. CDR1 is SNHLY and CDR2 is FYNNEI in the germline V gene. J was trimmed by 0 bases and V by 7 bases; bases with no gene match: 4. The CDR3 is 14 residues long. The CDR3: CASTRQGSTDTQYF. CDR3 bases: TGTGCCAGCACTCGACAGGGCAGCACAGATACGCAGTATTTT.

The chain carries TRBV27 and TRBJ2-7; 8 positions agree with TRBD1. Germline CDR1 reads MNHEY; CDR2 reads SMNVEV (reference sequence). There are 17 residues in the CDR3. Losses at the gene ends were 1 base for V and 0 bases for J; bases not matched to a gene: 8. This chain's CDR3 is CASSLLTGTGSSYEQYF. Written as DNA, the CDR3 is TGTGCCAGCAGTTTATTAACCGGGACAGGTTCCTCCTACGAGCAGTACTTC.

The CDR3 sequence is CSVGGGGDNYQPQHF. In DNA, the CDR3 is TGCAGCGTTGGTGGAGGGGGGGACAATTATCAGCCCCAGCATTTT. This chain joins TRBV29-1 and TRBJ1-5, with D possibly TRBD1 on 6 matching bases. The ends were cut back, 4 bases at V and 5 bases at J, with 18 bases in the middle. The CDR3 length is 15 residues. Germline V gene sequence: CDR1 SQVTM, CDR2 ANQGSEA.

V usage is TRBV5-1 and J usage is TRBJ2-5; 8 bases are shared with TRBD1. The germline CDR1 and CDR2 sequences are SGHRS and YFSETQ. V shed 3 bases and J 5 bases; nucleotides not matched to a gene: 6. The length of the CDR3 is 14 residues. The CDR3 region has the DNA TGCGCCAGCAGCTCCAACAGGGGGTCGGAGACCCAGTACTTC. It yields the protein CASSSNRGSETQYF. Full variable domain (rest looked up from reference TRBV5-1 and TRBJ2-5): KAGVTQTPRYLIKTRGQQVTLSCSPISGHRSVSWYQQTPGQGLQFLFEYFSETQRNKGNFPGRFSGRQFSNSRSEMNVSTLELGDSALYLCASSSNRGSETQYFGPGTRLLVL.

This rearrangement joins TRBV6-1 to TRBJ2-7; D perhaps matches TRBD1 (5 bases). V was shortened by 6 bases and J by 2 bases, with 17 bases between the two germline ends. The CDR3 is made up of 15 amino acids. Germline V gene lookup returns CDR1 MNHNS and CDR2 SASEGT. CDR3 protein: CASSPVSGITYEQYF. The CDR3, as DNA: TGTGCCAGCAGCCCCGTCTCAGGGATCACCTACGAGCAGTACTTC.

The chain recombines TRBV6-5 with TRBJ1-2; D is ambiguous. Trimming left V 2 bases short and J 3 bases short, with 7 bases between. CDR1 MNHEY and CDR2 SVGAGI come from the germline V gene. There are 13 residues in the CDR3. The CDR3 reads CASSYDGHYGYTF. As DNA, the CDR3 is TGTGCCAGCAGTTACGACGGGCACTATGGCTACACCTTC.

For the CDR3, the DNA is TGTGCCAGCAGCTCCCAGGTTGAAAAACTGTTTTTT. This sequence encodes CASSSQVEKLFF. J is TRBJ1-4 and V is TRBV9, with D unclear. Trimming stripped 4 bases from V and 7 bases from J, with 8 bases between. This CDR3 is built from 12 residues. Germline assignment: CDR1 SGDLS and CDR2 YYNGEE.

V gene TRBV5-1 combines with J gene TRBJ1-4, with D tentatively TRBD1 (5 bases). Germline-derived CDR1 and CDR2 are SGHRS and YFSETQ. Trimming shortened V by 0 bases and J by 0 bases, and 12 bases separated the two germline ends. This CDR3 has 17 residues. CDR3 loop: CASSLVDSFATNEKLFF. The CDR3 DNA sequence: TGCGCCAGCAGCTTGGTTGACAGCTTTGCAACTAATGAAAAACTGTTTTTT.

The chain is built from TRBV7-8 and TRBJ2-3; the D gene is possibly TRBD2 (6 bases). This CDR3 is 14 amino acids long. V shed 5 bases and J shed 2 bases, with 11 bases lying between them. The germline V gene encodes CDR1 SGHVS and CDR2 FQNEAQ. The CDR3 protein is CASSRDFYTDTQYF. The CDR3 DNA reads TGTGCCAGCAGCAGGGACTTCTACACAGATACGCAGTATTTT. Full variable domain (missing parts from reference TRBV7-8 and TRBJ2-3): GAGVSQSPRYKVAKRGQDVALRCDPISGHVSLFWYQQALGQGPEFLTYFQNEAQLDKSGLPSDRFFAERPEGSVSTLKIQRTQQEDSAVYLCASSRDFYTDTQYFGPGTRLTVL.

This rearrangement joins TRBV9 to TRBJ1-3; D perhaps matches TRBD1 (6 bases). Trimming left V 0 bases short and J 4 bases short, with 11 bases between. The CDR3 contains 15 residues. Germline CDR1 and CDR2: SGDLS and YYNGEE. The DNA for the CDR3 is TGTGCCAGCAGCGTAGGACAGGTAGTAGGAAACACCATATATTTT. Amino acid sequence: CASSVGQVVGNTIYF.

This sequence joins TRBV6-5 and TRBJ2-1; D is uncertain. The CDR3 is made up of 13 amino acids. V lost 5 bases, J lost 0 bases, and 5 bases lay in between. Germline CDR1 and CDR2: MNHEY and SVGAGI. The CDR3 is CASSLDSYNEQFF. CDR3 nucleotides: TGTGCCAGCAGTCTGGACTCCTACAATGAGCAGTTCTTC.

This rearrangement joins TRBV11-2 to TRBJ2-1; 9 nucleotides line up with TRBD2. CDR3 size: 15 residues. J gave up 2 bases and V 3 bases, and 2 bases lay outside the gene matches. The germline gives CDR1 SGHAT, CDR2 FQNNGV. Here the CDR3 reads CASSLSSGAYNEQFF. The CDR3 DNA reads as TGTGCCAGCAGCTTGTCTAGCGGGGCCTACAATGAGCAGTTCTTC.

V gene TRBV14 combines with J gene TRBJ1-6; 7 nucleotides agree with TRBD1. V lost 0 bases to trimming and J lost 4 bases; unmatched junction nucleotides: 0. Per the germline V gene, CDR1 is SGHDN and CDR2 is FVKESK. The CDR3 runs to 15 residues. The CDR3 region is CASSQEGQYNSPLHF. CDR3 nucleotides: TGTGCCAGCAGCCAAGAGGGACAGTATAATTCACCCCTCCACTTT.

This clone appeared a few times. The chain couples TRBV5-1 to TRBJ1-4; 9 bases agree with TRBD1. Germline CDR1 is SGHRS and CDR2 is YFSETQ. The ends lost 0 bases at V and 6 bases at J; junction bases unmatched: 3. CDR3 size: 15 residues. The CDR3 sequence: CASSLEGQGHEKLFF. CDR3 DNA sequence: TGCGCCAGCAGCTTGGAGGGACAGGGACATGAAAAACTGTTTTTT.

The chain links TRBV19 to TRBJ1-5; 8 nucleotides match TRBD1. The germline gives CDR1 LNHDA, CDR2 SQIVND (reference sequence). The length of the CDR3 is 15 residues. Trimming at V came to 1 base and at J to 6 bases, leaving 5 bases not matched to a gene. DNA of the CDR3: TGTGCCAGTAGTATAGTGACGACAGGGGTTCAGCCCCAGCATTTT. Translating gives CASSIVTTGVQPQHF.

This chain joins TRBV11-3 and TRBJ2-1; TRBD2 matches at 9 bases. Germline V gene lookup returns CDR1 SGHNT and CDR2 YENEEA. CDR3 length: 14 residues. Unmatched junction bases numbered 4, after V lost 1 base and J lost 9 bases. CDR3 protein: CASSLGVSGGEQFF. DNA of the CDR3: TGTGCCAGCAGCTTAGGTGTTAGCGGGGGTGAGCAGTTCTTC.

V and J are TRBV2 and TRBJ2-4; a weak D match, TRBD1 (5 bases). Trimming removed 1 base at V and 1 base at J, with 14 bases between. From germline, CDR1 is SNHLY and CDR2 FYNNEI. The CDR3 consists of 17 residues. In nucleotides, the CDR3 is TGTGCCAGCAGTGAAGTGCGCAGGGTGTTCGCCAAAAACATTCAGTACTTC. It encodes CASSEVRRVFAKNIQYF.

The chain combines TRBV2 with TRBJ1-2; 7 bases match TRBD1. Trimming took 3 bases from V and 0 from J; bases not matched to a gene: 4. The CDR3 runs 15 residues. Germline values: CDR1 SNHLY, CDR2 FYNNEI. CDR3 in DNA: TGTGCCAGCAGTGAGCCCAGGGGGGCTAACTATGGCTACACCTTC. Translating gives CASSEPRGANYGYTF.

The J gene is TRBJ2-3, the V gene TRBV7-2; weak D call: TRBD1 (7 bases). CDR1 is SGHTA and CDR2 is FQGNSA in the germline V gene. V was cut by 4 bases and J by 2 bases, with 19 bases left in between. The CDR3 is 17 amino acids. This chain's CDR3 is CASSSGAGGLLTDTQYF. DNA for the CDR3: TGTGCCAGCAGCTCCGGAGCAGGGGGACTCCTCACAGATACGCAGTATTTT. Drawing the rest from reference TRBV7-2 and TRBJ2-3, the complete variable domain is GAGVSQSPSNKVTEKGKDVELRCDPISGHTALYWYRQSLGQGLEFLIYFQGNSAPDKSGLPSDRFSAERTGGSVSTLTIQRTQQEDSAVYLCASSSGAGGLLTDTQYFGPGTRLTVL.

CDR3 residues: CASSPRTTPNTGELFF. As DNA, the CDR3 is TGTGCCAGCAGCCCCCGGACAACACCGAACACCGGGGAGCTGTTTTTT. The chain couples TRBV9 to TRBJ2-2, with a tentative D call TRBD1 (5 bases). The CDR3 is made up of 16 amino acids. V lost 4 bases, J lost 0 bases, and 13 bases lay in between. Germline lookup yields CDR1 SGDLS and CDR2 YYNGEE.